Presented here are 8 T cell receptor beta chains from one specimen sequenced in a study of a mutant IDH1 vaccine in newly diagnosed glioma. Time point indicated: week 11, during vaccination. Topical imiquimod accompanied each vaccine dose, which consisted of 300 ug of mutant IDH1 20-mer peptide. The method was immunoSEQ multiplex PCR; TCRdb's version includes in-frame clones alone and lacks a portion of them. In the table there are 30,000 to 35,000 clones, 90% of which are singletons. Their antigen targets remain unknown. The sample in question was PBMCs, obtained from a glioma patient whose treatment included an IDH1 peptide vaccine. The receptors were sampled from a man aged 18 to 30 with glioma.

This clone came up once. The chain couples TRBV5-6 to TRBJ2-7, with unresolved D. The CDR3 totals 12 residues. Deletions cut 4 bases from V and 6 bases from J, with 11 bases between. CDR1 SGHDT and CDR2 YYEEEE come from the germline V gene. CDR3 nucleotide sequence: TGTGCCAGCAGCCGGTTGTCAGGCGAGCAGTACTTC. Protein: CASSRLSGEQYF. Complete variable domain (other parts from reference TRBV5-6 and TRBJ2-7): DAGVTQSPTHLIKTRGQQVTLRCSPKSGHDTVSWYQQALGQGPQFIFQYYEEEERQRGNFPDRFSGHQFPNYSSELNVNALLLGDSALYLCASSRLSGEQYFGPGTRLTVT.

The chain uses TRBV7-2 and TRBJ1-6, with D maybe TRBD1 (5 bases). Germline CDR1 SGHTA, CDR2 FQGNSA. The CDR3 extends over 16 amino acids. V was pared by 5 bases and J by 8 bases, with 19 bases between. In DNA, the CDR3 is TGTGCCAGCAGCCGCCTGCTCAGGGCACCGGATTCACCCCTCCACTTT. Its protein is CASSRLLRAPDSPLHF. The full variable domain, completed using reference TRBV7-2 and TRBJ1-6, is GAGVSQSPSNKVTEKGKDVELRCDPISGHTALYWYRQSLGQGLEFLIYFQGNSAPDKSGLPSDRFSAERTGGSVSTLTIQRTQQEDSAVYLCASSRLLRAPDSPLHFGNGTRLTVT.

This clone has only a few counts. The chain has TRBV2 and TRBJ1-1; 8 bases map to TRBD1. The CDR3 length is 17 residues. Germline CDR1 is SNHLY and CDR2 is FYNNEI. V shed 4 bases and J 4 bases; nucleotides not matched to a gene: 14. The CDR3, as DNA: TGTGCCAGCAGTGGCGGACAGGGTAGGGCCAAGGGCACTGAAGCTTTCTTT. Its translation: CASSGGQGRAKGTEAFF.

The chain couples TRBV6-5 to TRBJ1-2; TRBD1 matches at 9 bases. The CDR3 sequence is 14 residues long. Germline V gives CDR1 MNHEY, CDR2 SVGAGI. Trimming at V came to 6 bases and at J to 5 bases, leaving 7 bases not matched to a gene. CDR3 nucleotides: TGTGCCAGCAGCCCCTTTGGGACAGGGTATGGCTACACCTTC. It yields the protein CASSPFGTGYGYTF.

The rearrangement joins TRBV13 to TRBJ1-1; no reliable D call. Per the germline V gene, CDR1 is PRHDT and CDR2 is FYEKMQ (reference sequence). Trimming took off 0 bases at V and 1 base at J, with 6 bases between the two ends. The CDR3 has 14 amino acids. The CDR3 loop reads CASSLGSGNTEAFF. The DNA of the CDR3 is TGTGCCAGCAGCTTAGGAAGCGGGAACACTGAAGCTTTCTTT.

This clone showed up just a few times. The chain joins TRBV5-1 to TRBJ1-1; possibly TRBD1 for D (5 bases). The V gene lost 4 bases and the J gene lost 1 base, with 11 bases spanning the gap. Germline CDR1 SGHRS, CDR2 YFSETQ. This CDR3 has 14 amino acids. This chain's CDR3 is CASSPGIGNTEAFF. The CDR3 DNA reads as TGCGCCAGCAGCCCAGGGATCGGGAACACTGAAGCTTTCTTT.

CDR3 sequence (DNA): TGTGCCAGCAGCTTATGGGGGAACCAAGAGACCCAGTACTTC. It specifies CASSLWGNQETQYF. The chain joins TRBV13 to TRBJ2-5, with D perhaps given as TRBD1 or TRBD2 (5 bases each). Per the germline V gene, CDR1 is PRHDT and CDR2 is FYEKMQ (reference sequence). Trimming removed 2 bases at V and 0 bases at J, with 7 bases between. This CDR3 has 14 amino acids.

The sample holds a few counts of this clone. The chain uses TRBV18 and TRBJ1-5; unclear D gene. Germline CDR1 KGHSH, CDR2 LQKENI. CDR3 length: 14 residues. Trimming left V 2 bases short and J 0 bases short, with 5 bases between. CDR3: CASSPGHSNQPQHF. CDR3 DNA: TGTGCCAGCTCACCAGGCCATAGCAATCAGCCCCAGCATTTT.